This T cell receptor beta chain appears in the sequencing data of a study of early T cells in non-severe SARS-CoV-2 infection (TCRdb year 2021). In the study overall: Bulk RNA from unsorted whole blood was used for TCR sequencing, so alpha and beta chains could not be paired.

General findings and caveats noted by the study authors: VDJdb matching was skewed toward anti-spike CD8 responses, so virus-specific expansions were likely underestimated and private and CD4 specificities were missed.

This clonotype was seen only a few times. Its antigen remains unidentified. Per-base quality was not reported, and no clone a single base away is much larger than it. The method was 5' RACE. TCRdb records NextSeq 500 as the sequencer. In the TCR library protocol, unique molecular identifiers were attached to individual cDNA molecules to correct for PCR bias and sequencing error. Both TCR alpha and beta chains were sequenced, and tight co-correlation was observed between alpha and beta sequence abundances in each sample. On the study's bioinformatics: Decombinator V4 was used to perform V gene, J gene and CDR3 annotation of TCR sequences. Expanded TCRs were defined as changing significantly between any two time points under a Poisson model with p below 0.0001. Abundances of TCRs were expressed as counts per million after normalisation to the total number of TCRs sequenced in each sample. MAIT TCRs were defined by TRAV1-2 paired with TRAJ12, TRAJ20 or TRAJ33, and iNKT TCRs by TRAV10 paired with TRAJ18. VDJdb, accessed 1 November 2021, was searched for CMV, EBV and SARS-CoV-2 annotated TCRs, with TCRs annotated for multiple antigens excluded. Starting from the raw public reads, TCRdb applied fastp trimming at Q25, assembled clones with MiXCR and retained in-frame beta chains. Rows with a matching CDR3 protein are joined into one entry that keeps the most common DNA and genes. The V and J calls reflect TCRdb's pipeline rather than the authors' work. Present in this sample are 90,000 to 130,000 distinct CDR3 sequences, 12% of which were seen just once. The ten largest clones add up to around 3.1% of the sample.

The CDR3 spans 13 residues, from the cysteine through the phenylalanine. Left in the record is the CDR3 DNA by itself, 39 bases read in frame from the first base. V and J are trimmed by 10 bases and 5 bases, and the gene matches miss 8 bases of the junction. The germline V gene (reference sequence) yields MNHNY for CDR1 and SVGAGI for CDR2. A case-control design nested within a healthcare worker cohort in London, UK, was used, with weekly nasopharyngeal swab PCR tests and blood sampling performed. Healthcare workers were recruited during the week of the UK lockdown, between 23 and 31 March 2020, and followed weekly for up to about 15 weeks.

Recombination linked TRBV6-6 to TRBJ1-5, and TRBD1 aligns with 7 junction nucleotides. The TCR originated in an adult who was a healthcare worker with PCR-confirmed SARS-CoV-2 infection or an uninfected control (not recorded which). The material sequenced was whole blood. The CDR3 in this case is CATGTDQYQPQHF. The sequenced DNA is TGTGCCACCGGGACAGATCAATATCAGCCCCAGCATTTT.